The 16 T cell receptor beta chains below all came from one sample that was sequenced in a study of blood T cell repertoires in COVID-19. Sequencing was performed with immunoSEQ multiplex PCR; in TCRdb, only in-frame clones are kept and a portion is missing. The sample records 300,000 to 400,000 clones, more than 85% being singletons. The sequencing sample was made of peripheral blood. These TCRs come from a human donor in a cohort sampled during active COVID-19.

This clone was picked up one time. The rearrangement uses TRBV5-1 and TRBJ2-5; TRBD1 aligns across 10 bases. CDR1 is SGHRS, CDR2 YFSETQ, per germline. This CDR3 has 16 amino acids. With 0 bases clipped from V and 4 bases from J, the junction kept 6 bases outside the gene matches. The CDR3 sequence: CASSLGVGQGVETQYF. The CDR3 DNA is TGCGCCAGCAGCTTGGGGGTCGGACAGGGGGTAGAGACCCAGTACTTC.

This chain's CDR3 is CASSISRGNTEAFF. The CDR3 region has the DNA TGTGCCAGTAGTATCTCTCGAGGGAACACTGAAGCTTTCTTT. The chain links TRBV19 to TRBJ1-1; D is uncertain. Germline CDR1 reads LNHDA; CDR2 reads SQIVND (reference sequence). V was shortened by 3 bases and J by 1 base, with 9 bases between the two germline ends. This CDR3 has 14 residues. The full variable domain, its missing parts supplied by reference TRBV19 and TRBJ1-1, is DGGITQSPKYLFRKEGQNVTLSCEQNLNHDAMYWYRQDPGQGLRLIYYSQIVNDFQKGDIAEGYSVSREKKESFPLTVTSAQKNPTAFYLCASSISRGNTEAFFGQGTRLTVV.

The V call is TRBV3-1 (or the pseudogene TRBV3-2), the J call TRBJ2-1, with D perhaps TRBD2 (5 bases). The V end lost 4 bases, the J end lost 0 bases, and 10 bases lay between the germline ends. The CDR3 loop spans 15 amino acids. The germline gives CDR1 LGHDT, CDR2 YNNKEL (reference sequence). For the CDR3, the DNA is TGTGCCAGCAGCCCGGACTCTAGCTCCTACAATGAGCAGTTCTTC. Protein product: CASSPDSSSYNEQFF.

The chain employs TRBV18 and TRBJ2-7, with 7 bases fitting TRBD1. CDR1 KGHSH and CDR2 LQKENI come from the germline V gene. V was clipped by 0 bases and J by 5 bases; unmatched bases: 13. The CDR3 consists of 17 residues. The CDR3 DNA is TGTGCCAGCTCACCACCGTTCCACAGGGGACGTGTGGACGAGCAGTACTTC. This gives the protein CASSPPFHRGRVDEQYF.

V is TRBV7-2 and J is TRBJ2-7, with TRBD2 matching over 10 bases. Germline CDR1 and CDR2: SGHTA and FQGNSA. The CDR3 contains 16 residues. With V trimmed by 3 bases and J by 4 bases, 9 bases remained unmatched. CDR3 nucleotide sequence: TGTGCCAGCAGCTTCGTCTTAGCGGGAGGTCAGTACGAGCAGTACTTC. It encodes CASSFVLAGGQYEQYF.

The rearrangement uses TRBV11-2 and TRBJ2-1, with no clear D. CDR1 is SGHAT, CDR2 FQNNGV, per germline. V was clipped by 5 bases and J by 7 bases, with 15 bases between them. This CDR3 is built from 14 residues. The CDR3 nucleotides are TGTGCCAGCAGCCAGTTGCGCGGTCTAAATGAGCAGTTCTTC. It translates to CASSQLRGLNEQFF.

V gene TRBV30 combines with J gene TRBJ1-1; D is undetermined. Germline loops: CDR1 GTSNPN, CDR2 SVGIG (reference sequence). The V end lost 3 bases, the J end lost 11 bases, and 13 bases lay between the germline ends. The CDR3 has 11 amino acids. CDR3 bases: TGTGCCTGGAGAATTGACTACCGGGCTTTCTTT. Translation: CAWRIDYRAFF.

The rearrangement joins TRBV13 to TRBJ2-1; 7 bases match TRBD2. J was trimmed by 1 base and V by 3 bases; bases with no gene match: 3. Germline values: CDR1 PRHDT, CDR2 FYEKMQ (reference sequence). The CDR3 has 15 amino acids. CDR3 coding DNA: TGTGCCAGCAGCTTTCTAGCGGCGTCCTACAATGAGCAGTTCTTC. Translation: CASSFLAASYNEQFF.

The chain recombines TRBV28 with TRBJ1-4; 11 bases line up with TRBD1. CDR3 size: 15 residues. V was pared by 5 bases and J by 7 bases, with 6 bases of the junction left unmatched. The V gene's germline CDR1 is MDHEN and CDR2 SYDVKM. CDR3 loop: CASSPSGTGGEKLFF. The CDR3 nucleotides are TGTGCCAGCAGTCCCTCCGGGACAGGGGGTGAAAAACTGTTTTTT.

The J gene is TRBJ2-3, the V gene TRBV7-2; 10 bases are shared with TRBD2. Germline loops: CDR1 SGHTA, CDR2 FQGNSA. The junction had 14 bases not matched to a gene; V was cut back by 5 bases and J by 0 bases. The CDR3 spans 19 residues. CDR3 nucleotide sequence: TGTGCCAGCAGCAGGGGGGTAGCAGCGGGAGGGTTGAGCACAGATACGCAGTATTTT. Translation: CASSRGVAAGGLSTDTQYF.

This rearrangement joins TRBV6-5 to TRBJ1-1; D is possibly TRBD1 (5 bases). Looked up from germline, CDR1 is MNHEY and CDR2 is SVGAGI. Trimming pared 7 bases from V and 3 bases from J, leaving 12 bases between. This CDR3 comprises 13 residues. The CDR3 region has the DNA TGTGCCAGCACGGGGGTGGGGCACACTGAAGCTTTCTTT. This encodes CASTGVGHTEAFF.

In its sample, this clone was seen once. This chain links TRBV1 with TRBJ2-7; whether TRBD2, the table's D call, matches the DNA was not checked. TRBV1 is an annotated pseudogene. The CDR3 has 16 amino acids. The CDR3 DNA follows: TGCACCAGCAGCCAAGAAGCAGAGACTAGCGGGACGAAGGGGTACTTC. It translates to CTSSQEAETSGTKGYF.

The chain links TRBV30 to TRBJ1-5, with 9 bases lining up with TRBD1. CDR1 is GTSNPN and CDR2 is SVGIG in the germline V gene (reference sequence). This CDR3 contains 13 residues. V trimming: 1 base; J trimming: 6 bases; junction bases outside the gene matches: 1. CDR3 region: CAWSETGGQPQHF. The CDR3 region has the DNA TGTGCCTGGAGTGAGACAGGGGGTCAGCCCCAGCATTTT.

This sequence joins TRBV28 and TRBJ1-5; no definite D call. This CDR3 has 14 amino acids. Germline values: CDR1 MDHEN, CDR2 SYDVKM. V was trimmed by 6 bases and J by 5 bases, leaving 14 bases between them. The DNA of the CDR3 is TGTGCCAGCAGGGCTTTAATCGGGGATCAGCCCCAGCATTTT. It is translated as CASRALIGDQPQHF. The full variable domain, in which reference TRBV28 and TRBJ1-5 provide the parts outside the CDR3, is DVKVTQSSRYLVKRTGEKVFLECVQDMDHENMFWYRQDPGLGLRLIYFSYDVKMKEKGDIPEGYSVSREKKERFSLILESASTNQTSMYLCASRALIGDQPQHFGDGTRLSIL.

The CDR3 nucleotides are TGTGCCAGCAGGGCGCCCCGGGACAGGGGTGGAGAGACCCAGTACTTC. Its protein is CASRAPRDRGGETQYF. The rearrangement joins TRBV2 to TRBJ2-5, with 10 nucleotides matching TRBD1. The V segment lost 6 bases and the J segment 4 bases; nucleotides outside the gene matches: 11. Germline CDR1 SNHLY, CDR2 FYNNEI. This CDR3 is built from 16 residues.

The chain links TRBV7-3 to TRBJ2-3; D gene ambiguous. This CDR3 is 20 amino acids long. The V and J ends lost 0 bases and 0 bases respectively, with 22 bases between them. Per germline, CDR1 SGHTA and CDR2 FQGTGA. The CDR3 sequence is CASSLTGLSPETSSTDTQYF. Written as DNA, the CDR3 is TGTGCCAGCAGCTTAACAGGCCTTAGTCCGGAGACCAGTAGCACAGATACGCAGTATTTT.